The text below deals with one T cell receptor beta chain. Its matching antigen is unknown. A junction end diverges from the germline sequence, so it may reflect a read error. The sample comes from a study of blood T cells in healthy people across ages. The CDR3 sequence is 14 residues long. Germline V gives CDR1 MNHEY, CDR2 SMNVEV (reference sequence). A second 7 to 11 cycle PCR used barcoded and J-beta primers. From the 5' RACE reads, TCRdb called clonotypes with MiXCR, one entry per CDR3 protein. The sample lists over 1,300,000 distinct CDR3 sequences, around 59% occurring once. The study's findings and limits: Relative to aged donors, long-lived donors carried more naive CD4+ cells and displayed higher diversity.

The chain couples TRBV27 to TRBJ2-3, with D unresolved. The source is a man aged 18-30 years in good health. The sample comprised blood. Written as DNA, the CDR3 is TGTGCCAGCAGTGTATCGGGTAACACAGATACGCAGTATTTT. Translation: CASSVSGNTDTQYF.